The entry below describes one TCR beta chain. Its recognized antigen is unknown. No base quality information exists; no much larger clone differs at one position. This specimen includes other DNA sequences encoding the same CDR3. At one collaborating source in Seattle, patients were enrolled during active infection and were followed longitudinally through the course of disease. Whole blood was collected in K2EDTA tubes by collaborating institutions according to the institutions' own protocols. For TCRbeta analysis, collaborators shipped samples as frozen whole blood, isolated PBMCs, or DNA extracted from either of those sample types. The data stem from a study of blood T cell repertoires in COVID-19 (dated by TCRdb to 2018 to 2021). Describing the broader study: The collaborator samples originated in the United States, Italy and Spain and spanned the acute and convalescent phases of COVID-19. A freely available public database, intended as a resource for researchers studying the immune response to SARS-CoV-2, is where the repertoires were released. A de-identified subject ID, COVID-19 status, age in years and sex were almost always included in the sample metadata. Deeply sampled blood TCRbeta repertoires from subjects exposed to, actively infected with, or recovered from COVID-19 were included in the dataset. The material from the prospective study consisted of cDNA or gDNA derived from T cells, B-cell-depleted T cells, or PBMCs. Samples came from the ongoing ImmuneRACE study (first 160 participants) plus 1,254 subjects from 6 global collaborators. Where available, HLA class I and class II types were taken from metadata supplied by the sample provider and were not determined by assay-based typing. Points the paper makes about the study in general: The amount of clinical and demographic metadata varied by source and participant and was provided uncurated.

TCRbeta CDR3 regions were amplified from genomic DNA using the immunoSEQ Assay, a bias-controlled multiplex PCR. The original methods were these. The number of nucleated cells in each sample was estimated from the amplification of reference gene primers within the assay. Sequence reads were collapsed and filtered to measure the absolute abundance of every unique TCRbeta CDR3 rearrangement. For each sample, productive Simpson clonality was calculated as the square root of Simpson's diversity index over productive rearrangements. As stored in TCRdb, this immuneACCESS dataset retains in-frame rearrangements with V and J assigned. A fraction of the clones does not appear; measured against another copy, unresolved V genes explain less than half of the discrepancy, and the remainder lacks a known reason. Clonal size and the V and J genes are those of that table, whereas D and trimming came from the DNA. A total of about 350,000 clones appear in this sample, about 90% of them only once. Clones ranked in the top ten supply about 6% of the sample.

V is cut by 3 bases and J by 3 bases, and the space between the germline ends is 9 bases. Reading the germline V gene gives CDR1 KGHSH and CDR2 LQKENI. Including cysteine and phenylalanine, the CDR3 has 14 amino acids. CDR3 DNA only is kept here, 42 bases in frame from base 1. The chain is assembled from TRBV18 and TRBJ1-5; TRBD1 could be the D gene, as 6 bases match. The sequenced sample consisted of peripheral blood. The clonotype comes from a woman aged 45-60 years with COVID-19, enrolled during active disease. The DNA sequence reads TGTGCCAGCTCACCCCAGGGGTCCAATCAGCCCCAGCATTTT. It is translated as CASSPQGSNQPQHF. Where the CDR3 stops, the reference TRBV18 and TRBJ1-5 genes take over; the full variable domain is NAGVMQNPRHLVRRRGQEARLRCSPMKGHSHVYWYRQLPEEGLKFMVYLQKENIIDESGMPKERFSAEFPKEGPSILRIQQVVRGDSAAYFCASSPQGSNQPQHFGDGTRLSIL.